This entry concerns a single T cell receptor beta chain. The CDR3 extends over 15 amino acids. V lost 6 bases to trimming and J lost 0 bases, with 12 bases between them. Germline V gives CDR1 MNHNS, CDR2 SASEGT. The sample belongs to a study of T cell changes during pregnancy in multiple sclerosis. Here immunoSEQ multiplex PCR was the method, and the copy in TCRdb shows in-frame clones only, minus some. The sample has around 62,000 clones, approximately 90% seen once. This sequence originates from a female donor with multiple sclerosis, enrolled in a pregnancy study. This sequence joins TRBV6-1 and TRBJ1-3, with a tentative D call TRBD1 (5 bases). The sample consisted of CD4+ T cells from peripheral blood mononuclear cells, taken in the first trimester of pregnancy. CDR3 nucleotides: TGTGCCAGCAGGGAGGGACGGTTCTCTGGAAACACCATATATTTT. Translating it yields CASREGRFSGNTIYF.